Listed below are T cell receptor beta chains from one sample, sequenced in a study of CD8 T cells in ankylosing spondylitis. A single record per CDR3 protein comes from TCRdb applying MiXCR to the 5' RACE reads. The sample records hundreds of thousands of distinct CDR3 sequences, around a quarter being singletons. The sample taken for sequencing was blood, either unsorted or a sorted T cell fraction (not recorded which). Receptor source: a male donor with ankylosing spondylitis or in good health (not recorded which). Each CDR3 is given with its conserved first and last residue. D genes are given only for firm matches. Only some rows state a clone size, as once, few, many or a class for expanded clones.

clone size: .; V gene: TRBV6-5; J gene: TRBJ2-1; D gene: .; CDR3 protein: CASSAVHEQFF; CDR3 DNA: TGTGCCAGCAGTGCCGTCCATGAGCAGTTCTTC
clone size: .; V gene: TRBV7-9; J gene: TRBJ1-3; D gene: .; CDR3 protein: CASSFQGSGNTIYF; CDR3 DNA: TGTGCCAGCAGCTTTCAGGGATCTGGAAACACCATATATTTT
clone size: .; V gene: TRBV12-3/TRBV12-4; J gene: TRBJ2-7; D gene: TRBD2; CDR3 protein: CASSSSGTSGRVYF; CDR3 DNA: TGTGCCAGCAGTTCATCCGGGACTAGCGGGAGGGTGTACTTC
clone size: .; V gene: TRBV12-3/TRBV12-4; J gene: TRBJ1-5; D gene: .; CDR3 protein: CATSLGVQPQHF; CDR3 DNA: TGTGCCACATCCCTGGGCGTTCAGCCCCAGCATTTT
clone size: .; V gene: TRBV20-1; J gene: TRBJ2-7; D gene: TRBD1; CDR3 protein: CSARVSRRQGATYEQYF; CDR3 DNA: TGCAGTGCTAGAGTAAGTCGCCGACAGGGGGCTACCTACGAGCAGTACTTC
clone size: many; V gene: TRBV4-1; J gene: TRBJ1-2; D gene: .; CDR3 protein: CASSQTGSGGYTF; CDR3 DNA: TGCGCCAGCAGCCAGACAGGTTCTGGAGGCTACACCTTC
clone size: many; V gene: TRBV20-1; J gene: TRBJ2-2; D gene: .; CDR3 protein: CSAAPPTRVNTGELFF; CDR3 DNA: TGCAGTGCTGCGCCCCCGACTAGAGTGAACACCGGGGAGCTGTTTTTT
clone size: many; V gene: TRBV3-1; J gene: TRBJ1-1; D gene: .; CDR3 protein: CASSQLGANTEAFF; CDR3 DNA: TGTGCCAGCAGCCAACTGGGGGCTAACACTGAAGCTTTCTTT
clone size: .; V gene: TRBV20-1; J gene: TRBJ1-1; D gene: TRBD1; CDR3 protein: CSARPAGGMNTEAFF; CDR3 DNA: TGCAGTGCTAGACCGGCAGGGGGCATGAACACTGAAGCTTTCTTT
clone size: many; V gene: TRBV4-3; J gene: TRBJ2-5; D gene: TRBD1; CDR3 protein: CASSQFLGQGGETQYF; CDR3 DNA: TGCGCCAGCAGCCAATTTCTCGGACAGGGAGGCGAGACCCAGTACTTC
clone size: few; V gene: TRBV29-1; J gene: TRBJ2-7; D gene: .; CDR3 protein: CSVHLRADEQYF; CDR3 DNA: TGCAGCGTCCATCTTAGGGCAGACGAGCAGTACTTC
clone size: few; V gene: TRBV6-2/TRBV6-3; J gene: TRBJ2-7; D gene: .; CDR3 protein: CASRNSWQSYEQYF; CDR3 DNA: TGTGCCAGCAGAAATTCGTGGCAGTCCTACGAGCAGTACTTC
clone size: few; V gene: TRBV20-1; J gene: TRBJ2-1; D gene: TRBD2; CDR3 protein: CSASGLAGGSSSYNEQFF; CDR3 DNA: TGCAGTGCTAGTGGACTAGCGGGAGGTTCGAGCTCCTACAATGAGCAGTTCTTC
clone size: .; V gene: TRBV7-2; J gene: TRBJ1-1; D gene: TRBD1; CDR3 protein: CASSRRGQGKTEAFF; CDR3 DNA: TGTGCCAGCAGCCGACGGGGACAGGGAAAAACTGAAGCTTTCTTT
clone size: many; V gene: TRBV12-3/TRBV12-4; J gene: TRBJ2-2; D gene: TRBD2; CDR3 protein: CASSFPSGSPGELFF; CDR3 DNA: TGTGCCAGCAGTTTCCCTAGCGGGAGCCCCGGGGAGCTGTTTTTT
clone size: .; V gene: TRBV12-3/TRBV12-4; J gene: TRBJ2-7; D gene: TRBD2; CDR3 protein: CASSRLAGHSYEQYF; CDR3 DNA: TGTGCCAGCAGCCGACTAGCGGGCCACTCCTACGAGCAGTACTTC
clone size: many; V gene: TRBV7-8; J gene: TRBJ2-1; D gene: .; CDR3 protein: CASSGKSSYNEQFF; CDR3 DNA: TGTGCCAGCAGCGGCAAGAGCTCCTACAATGAGCAGTTCTTC
clone size: few; V gene: TRBV5-1; J gene: TRBJ2-1; D gene: .; CDR3 protein: CASSFISYNEQFF; CDR3 DNA: TGCGCCAGCAGCTTTATATCCTACAATGAGCAGTTCTTC
clone size: .; V gene: TRBV27; J gene: TRBJ2-7; D gene: .; CDR3 protein: CASSLSGIRDEQYF; CDR3 DNA: TGTGCCAGCAGTTTATCCGGGATAAGGGACGAGCAGTACTTC
clone size: many; V gene: TRBV10-3; J gene: TRBJ2-7; D gene: .; CDR3 protein: CAISGPTGSRDYEQYF; CDR3 DNA: TGTGCCATCAGCGGCCCTACAGGGAGTAGAGACTACGAGCAGTACTTC
clone size: .; V gene: TRBV3-1; J gene: TRBJ2-7; D gene: .; CDR3 protein: CASSQAKGRQAEQYF; CDR3 DNA: TGTGCCAGCAGCCAAGCGAAGGGAAGACAGGCTGAGCAGTACTTC
clone size: few; V gene: TRBV20-1; J gene: TRBJ1-1; D gene: .; CDR3 protein: CSASRDTRKTANTEAFF; CDR3 DNA: TGCAGTGCTAGTAGGGACACCCGGAAAACGGCGAACACTGAAGCTTTCTTT
clone size: .; V gene: TRBV12-3/TRBV12-4; J gene: TRBJ1-1; D gene: TRBD1; CDR3 protein: CASSWTGKNTEAFF; CDR3 DNA: TGTGCCAGCAGTTGGACAGGGAAGAACACTGAAGCTTTCTTT
clone size: .; V gene: TRBV20-1; J gene: TRBJ2-5; D gene: TRBD2; CDR3 protein: CSALPTSGKHETQYF; CDR3 DNA: TGCAGTGCCTTACCGACTAGCGGGAAACACGAGACCCAGTACTTC
clone size: .; V gene: TRBV20-1; J gene: TRBJ2-7; D gene: .; CDR3 protein: CSASRNPFYEQYF; CDR3 DNA: TGCAGTGCTTCTCGGAACCCATTTTACGAGCAGTACTTC
clone size: few; V gene: TRBV20-1; J gene: TRBJ1-1; D gene: .; CDR3 protein: CSARPRSLNTEAFF; CDR3 DNA: TGCAGTGCTAGACCCCGATCGTTGAACACTGAAGCTTTCTTT
clone size: .; V gene: TRBV6-1; J gene: TRBJ2-1; D gene: .; CDR3 protein: CASSPLERSYNEQFF; CDR3 DNA: TGTGCCAGCAGTCCGCTAGAGCGCTCCTACAATGAGCAGTTCTTC
clone size: .; V gene: TRBV6-5; J gene: TRBJ2-1; D gene: TRBD2; CDR3 protein: CASRLGLARNNEQFF; CDR3 DNA: TGTGCCAGCAGACTCGGACTAGCGAGGAACAATGAGCAGTTCTTC
clone size: many; V gene: TRBV20-1; J gene: TRBJ1-5; D gene: .; CDR3 protein: CSARDPRSGTDSNQPQHF; CDR3 DNA: TGCAGTGCTAGAGATCCCCGCTCTGGGACGGATAGCAATCAGCCCCAGCATTTT
clone size: few; V gene: TRBV20-1; J gene: TRBJ2-7; D gene: TRBD2; CDR3 protein: CSARVASGTPLRYEQYF; CDR3 DNA: TGCAGTGCTAGAGTGGCTAGCGGGACACCCCTACGTTACGAGCAGTACTTC
clone size: few; V gene: TRBV20-1; J gene: TRBJ2-3; D gene: TRBD1; CDR3 protein: CSANTRGRVDTQYF; CDR3 DNA: TGCAGTGCTAACACCAGGGGGCGCGTAGATACGCAGTATTTT
clone size: .; V gene: TRBV29-1; J gene: TRBJ2-5; D gene: .; CDR3 protein: CSAPNWGPSGEEETQYF; CDR3 DNA: TGCAGCGCCCCTAACTGGGGGCCTAGCGGAGAGGAGGAGACCCAGTACTTC
clone size: once; V gene: TRBV20-1; J gene: TRBJ2-1; D gene: TRBD2; CDR3 protein: CSAREDGLAGYNEQFF; CDR3 DNA: TGCAGTGCTAGAGAGGATGGACTAGCGGGATACAATGAGCAGTTCTTC
clone size: few; V gene: TRBV5-5; J gene: TRBJ2-1; D gene: .; CDR3 protein: CASSLASGLRYNEQFF; CDR3 DNA: TGTGCCAGCAGCTTGGCTTCCGGCCTTAGGTACAATGAGCAGTTCTTC
clone size: .; V gene: TRBV5-1; J gene: TRBJ2-1; D gene: TRBD2; CDR3 protein: CASSLAGLAGDEQFF; CDR3 DNA: TGCGCCAGCAGCTTGGCGGGACTAGCGGGAGATGAGCAGTTCTTC
clone size: .; V gene: TRBV12-3/TRBV12-4; J gene: TRBJ1-1; D gene: .; CDR3 protein: CASSKTANMNTEAFF; CDR3 DNA: TGTGCCAGCAGTAAGACAGCCAACATGAACACTGAAGCTTTCTTT
clone size: many; V gene: TRBV7-3; J gene: TRBJ2-1; D gene: TRBD1; CDR3 protein: CASSLRDRTHNEQFF; CDR3 DNA: TGTGCCAGCAGCTTAAGGGACAGGACCCACAATGAGCAGTTCTTC
clone size: .; V gene: TRBV7-3; J gene: TRBJ2-3; D gene: TRBD1; CDR3 protein: CASSLTFGQGGADTQYF; CDR3 DNA: TGTGCCAGCAGCCTCACATTTGGACAGGGGGGAGCCGATACGCAGTATTTT
clone size: once; V gene: TRBV20-1; J gene: TRBJ2-1; D gene: TRBD2; CDR3 protein: CSAATGGSSYNEQFF; CDR3 DNA: TGCAGTGCTGCAACGGGGGGGAGCTCCTACAATGAGCAGTTCTTC
clone size: many; V gene: TRBV10-3; J gene: TRBJ2-4; D gene: TRBD1; CDR3 protein: CATRTGLAKNIQYF; CDR3 DNA: TGTGCCACCCGGACAGGGCTAGCCAAAAACATTCAGTACTTC
clone size: .; V gene: TRBV7-2; J gene: TRBJ1-1; D gene: .; CDR3 protein: CASSPGAPYGAFF; CDR3 DNA: TGTGCCAGCAGCCCAGGGGCCCCTTATGGAGCTTTCTTT
clone size: few; V gene: TRBV20-1; J gene: TRBJ2-3; D gene: TRBD2; CDR3 protein: CSALLATDTQYF; CDR3 DNA: TGCAGTGCCTTACTAGCGACAGATACGCAGTATTTT
clone size: many; V gene: TRBV5-1; J gene: TRBJ2-1; D gene: .; CDR3 protein: CASSIGGLEQFF; CDR3 DNA: TGCGCCAGCAGCATAGGGGGACTTGAGCAGTTCTTC
clone size: .; V gene: TRBV12-3/TRBV12-4; J gene: TRBJ1-5; D gene: .; CDR3 protein: CASSPGSPGEPQHF; CDR3 DNA: TGTGCCAGCAGTCCCGGAAGTCCCGGTGAGCCCCAGCATTTT
clone size: many; V gene: TRBV29-1; J gene: TRBJ1-3; D gene: .; CDR3 protein: CSVAGLTSGNTIYF; CDR3 DNA: TGCAGCGTCGCGGGACTGACCTCTGGAAACACCATATATTTT